Below are 23 T cell receptor beta chains sequenced from a single sample in a study of Ad26.COV2.S vaccination and SARS-CoV-2 variants. Noted treatment: over 15 received Ad26.COV2.S at low or high dose, single or two shots; 5 received placebo; per-sample allocation not given. Sampling was done on day 63 after the first vaccine or placebo injection. TCRdb's copy holds only in-frame clones and misses some; the assay was immunoSEQ multiplex PCR. The sample lists over 350,000 clones; more than 85% were seen once. The starting material was peripheral blood, obtained in a trial of Ad26.COV2.S vaccine versus placebo. All receptors come from a person aged 18 to 59 who received the Ad26.COV2.S COVID-19 vaccine or a placebo.

The rearrangement joins TRBV12-3 or TRBV12-4 to TRBJ1-2; D remains unclear. The CDR3 is made up of 13 amino acids. With 4 bases removed from V and 1 base from J, the gap between germline ends came to 7 bases. As DNA, the CDR3 is TGTGCCAGCAGTTCTCAGATTAACTATGGCTACACCTTC. This codes for CASSSQINYGYTF.

The rearrangement links TRBV5-1 to TRBJ1-4; no firm D call. CDR3 length: 16 residues. Germline lookup yields CDR1 SGHRS and CDR2 YFSETQ. V shed 0 bases and J shed 0 bases, with 9 bases lying between them. The CDR3 nucleotides read TGCGCCAGCAGCTTGGAAGGGAGCGCAACTAATGAAAAACTGTTTTTT. It yields the protein CASSLEGSATNEKLFF.

This sequence joins TRBV10-3 and TRBJ1-2; 7 bases map to TRBD1. This CDR3 is built from 13 residues. The trim removed 6 bases at V and 1 base at J, leaving 2 bases unmatched. From germline, CDR1 is ENHRY and CDR2 SYGVKD. The CDR3 is CAISWDSNYGYTF. The CDR3 nucleotides read TGTGCCATCAGCTGGGACAGTAACTATGGCTACACCTTC.

In regard to this clone: Its ends do not fully match the called genes, so a read error is possible. The genes are TRBV2 and TRBJ1-4, with 7 bases lining up with TRBD1. The CDR3 consists of 19 residues. The germline V gene has CDR1 SNHLY and CDR2 FYNNEI. Here the CDR3 reads CASSKASGTATSTNEKLFF. CDR3 in DNA: TGTGCCAGCAGTAAAGCTTCCGGGACAGCAACTTCAACTAATGAAAAACTGTTTTTT.

The V call is TRBV27, the J call TRBJ1-6; a possible D gene is TRBD1 (5 bases). This CDR3 has 13 residues. With 7 bases removed from V and 7 bases from J, the gap between germline ends came to 11 bases. Per germline, CDR1 MNHEY and CDR2 SMNVEV (reference sequence). The CDR3 DNA reads as TGTGCCAGCAACTCAGGGCGGAATTCACCCCTCCACTTT. This gives the protein CASNSGRNSPLHF.

The genes are TRBV6-5 and TRBJ1-6; D is unresolved. The CDR3 covers 16 residues. V lost 0 bases and J 9 bases, leaving 15 bases between the germline ends. The germline V gene has CDR1 MNHEY and CDR2 SVGAGI. The CDR3 DNA sequence: TGTGCCAGCAGTTACTCTAAGGGTACGGCGAGTTCACCCCTCCACTTT. Translated, it gives CASSYSKGTASSPLHF.

This chain connects TRBV11-2 to TRBJ2-1, with D perhaps being TRBD1 or TRBD2 (5 bases each). Trimming left V 0 bases short and J 4 bases short, with 16 bases between. The CDR3 has 17 residues. CDR1 and CDR2 (germline): SGHAT, FQNNGV. For the CDR3, the DNA is TGTGCCAGCAGCTTAGATAGGAACGGGGCCGATTACAATGAGCAGTTCTTC. This gives the protein CASSLDRNGADYNEQFF.

V is TRBV29-1 and J is TRBJ1-2; 7 positions agree with TRBD1. The CDR3 contains 14 residues. Germline loops: CDR1 SQVTM, CDR2 ANQGSEA. After removal of 6 bases from V and 4 bases from J, the junction contained 11 bases not matched to a gene. In DNA form, the CDR3 reads TGCAGCGTCCAAGACAGGGAAAGTCTCTATGGCTACACCTTC. Translation gives CSVQDRESLYGYTF.

The rearrangement uses TRBV5-6 and TRBJ2-2; TRBD1 agrees at 7 bases. The germline gives CDR1 SGHDT, CDR2 YYEEEE. V was pared by 3 bases and J by 6 bases, with 2 bases of the junction left unmatched. CDR3 length: 13 residues. For the CDR3, the DNA is TGTGCCAGCAGCTCTACAGGGGCCGGGGAGCTGTTTTTT. It codes for CASSSTGAGELFF.

The rearrangement links TRBV7-2 to TRBJ2-7, with D tentatively TRBD2 (5 bases). CDR1 and CDR2 (germline): SGHTA, FQGNSA. There are 14 residues in the CDR3. Trimming left V 2 bases short and J 3 bases short, with 11 bases between. The CDR3 DNA is TGTGCCAGCAGCTTAAGCCAGGCGGGCTACGAGCAGTACTTC. This encodes CASSLSQAGYEQYF. The entire variable domain, with the rest obtained from reference TRBV7-2 and TRBJ2-7, is as follows: GAGVSQSPSNKVTEKGKDVELRCDPISGHTALYWYRQSLGQGLEFLIYFQGNSAPDKSGLPSDRFSAERTGGSVSTLTIQRTQQEDSAVYLCASSLSQAGYEQYFGPGTRLTVT.

The chain uses TRBV7-9 and TRBJ2-5; 11 positions match TRBD1. The CDR3 runs to 15 residues. The germline V gene encodes CDR1 SEHNR and CDR2 FQNEAQ (reference sequence). V was pared by 1 base and J by 4 bases, with 2 bases of the junction left unmatched. The CDR3, as DNA: TGTGCCAGCAGCTTAGAAGGGACAGGGGGAGAGACCCAGTACTTC. It encodes CASSLEGTGGETQYF.

The V gene is TRBV6-5, the J gene TRBJ1-1; D is perhaps TRBD1 (5 bases). The V gene's germline CDR1 is MNHEY and CDR2 SVGAGI. V lost 5 bases to trimming and J lost 2 bases, with 9 bases between them. This CDR3 has 13 residues. This chain's CDR3 is CASSRQINTEAFF. The DNA for the CDR3 is TGTGCCAGCAGTAGACAGATTAACACTGAAGCTTTCTTT.

This chain joins TRBV10-2 and TRBJ2-1; D uncertain. CDR1 is WSHSY and CDR2 is SAAADI in the germline V gene. This CDR3 has 13 residues. Trimming removed 6 bases from V and 2 bases from J, with 8 bases in between. The CDR3 loop reads CASRADTYNEQFF. In nucleotides, the CDR3 is TGCGCCAGCAGGGCAGACACCTACAATGAGCAGTTCTTC.

The chain couples TRBV12-3 or TRBV12-4 to TRBJ1-2; D ambiguous. This CDR3 is built from 11 residues. V lost 7 bases and J 8 bases, leaving 11 bases between the germline ends. CDR3 DNA sequence: TGTGCCAGCACTCGAACCGAAGGCTACACCTTC. Amino acid sequence: CASTRTEGYTF.

The chain links TRBV5-1 to TRBJ2-1; TRBD2 matches at 13 bases. J was trimmed by 1 base and V by 4 bases; bases with no gene match: 2. Germline CDR1 reads SGHRS; CDR2 reads YFSETQ. The CDR3 runs 16 residues. The CDR3 region has the DNA TGCGCCAGCAGCACGACTAGCGGGGGGTCCTACAATGAGCAGTTCTTC. This codes for CASSTTSGGSYNEQFF.

For this clone: The identical CDR3 is also encoded by other nucleotide sequences in the sample. J is TRBJ2-1 and V is TRBV7-9; the D gene is possibly TRBD2 (6 bases). Germline values: CDR1 SEHNR, CDR2 FQNEAQ (reference sequence). V lost 5 bases and J lost 3, with 11 bases in between. The CDR3 runs 14 residues. CDR3 sequence: CASSPTGSYNEQFF. The CDR3 bases are TGTGCCAGCAGCCCTACCGGGAGCTACAATGAGCAGTTCTTC.

The chain employs TRBV5-1 and TRBJ2-5, with 8 positions matching TRBD1. V shed 4 bases and J 0 bases; nucleotides not matched to a gene: 8. The CDR3 length is 16 residues. The germline gives CDR1 SGHRS, CDR2 YFSETQ. Here the CDR3 reads CASSTTGGPYQETQYF. CDR3 sequence (DNA): TGCGCCAGCAGCACTACAGGGGGGCCGTACCAAGAGACCCAGTACTTC.

The J gene is TRBJ1-1, the V gene TRBV10-2; tentatively, D is TRBD1 (5 bases). The V and J ends lost 4 bases and 0 bases respectively, with 9 bases between them. This CDR3 contains 14 residues. The germline CDR1 and CDR2 sequences are WSHSY and SAAADI. For the CDR3, the DNA is TGCGCCAGCAGTGCCGGGACGCTGAACACTGAAGCTTTCTTT. Protein: CASSAGTLNTEAFF.

Worth noting for this clone: The junction departs from the called germline gene at one end, perhaps through a read error. This rearrangement joins TRBV7-7 to TRBJ2-7; D is possibly TRBD1 (6 bases). The CDR3 spans 15 residues. Germline-derived CDR1 and CDR2 are SSHAT and FNYEAQ (reference sequence). The CDR3 protein is CASSLASTGDYEQYF. The DNA of the CDR3 is TGTGCTAGCAGCCTAGCCTCGACAGGAGATTACGAGCAGTACTTC.

The table lists this clone with a few counts. The chain has TRBV7-8 and TRBJ1-2, with TRBD1 identical over 8 bases. Looked up from germline, CDR1 is SGHVS and CDR2 is FQNEAQ. V was pared by 6 bases and J by 4 bases, with 4 bases of the junction left unmatched. The CDR3 has 13 residues. CDR3 DNA: TGTGCCAGCAGTCCGGGACAGGTCTATGGCTACACCTTC. Amino acid sequence: CASSPGQVYGYTF.

The chain carries TRBV3-1 (or the pseudogene TRBV3-2) and TRBJ2-1; 11 bases align to TRBD1. The V segment lost 3 bases and the J segment 4 bases; nucleotides outside the gene matches: 2. The CDR3 is 15 residues long. Germline loops: CDR1 LGHDT, CDR2 YNNKEL (reference sequence). CDR3 loop: CASSQGQGDYNEQFF. The DNA for the CDR3 is TGTGCCAGCAGCCAGGGACAGGGGGATTACAATGAGCAGTTCTTC.

The chain joins TRBV4-1 to TRBJ2-3; TRBD1 aligns across 8 bases. The CDR3 has 16 residues. V shed 5 bases, J shed 6 bases, and the junction held 13 bases outside the gene matches. Germline V gene lookup returns CDR1 MGHRA and CDR2 YSYEKL. CDR3 residues: CASSWSTRGRSDTQYF. The CDR3 nucleotides are TGCGCCAGCAGCTGGTCGACCAGGGGGCGGTCGGATACGCAGTATTTT.

V is TRBV2 and J is TRBJ2-5; D remains unclear. The germline CDR1 and CDR2 sequences are SNHLY and FYNNEI. Deletions cut 8 bases from V and 5 bases from J, with 9 bases between. The CDR3 has 11 amino acids. CDR3 in amino acids: CASLGIETQYF. The CDR3 nucleotides are TGTGCCAGCTTGGGGATTGAGACCCAGTACTTC.